The clone carrying this TCR beta chain has at least ten counts. Its antigen is unknown. Germline CDR1 DFQATT, CDR2 SNEGSKA (reference sequence). The CDR3 sequence is 13 residues long. This entry comes from a study of post-analysis software for immune sequencing data. Regarding the study as a whole: TRBV5-6, TRBV5-1 and TRBV20-1 were among roughly 5 TRBV segments more frequent in patients than controls.

Included in the TCR beta cDNA libraries were unique molecular identifiers. One entry per CDR3 protein, called by TCRdb with MiXCR from the PCR reads. The sample comprises hundreds of thousands of distinct CDR3 sequences, approximately 30% of which are singletons, and around 0.55% rests with the top ten. V and J are TRBV20-1 and TRBJ2-5; unclear D gene. The specimen sequenced was blood. This sequence originates from a girl aged 5-17 years with multiple sclerosis. Written as DNA, the CDR3 is TGCTTTACTTCGCCGGTTCAAGACCGAGCCCAGTACTTC. Residues: CFTSPVQDRAQYF.